These 11 T cell receptor beta chains were sequenced from one sample in a study of technical replicates of blood from a few donors. Clones were read by immunoSEQ multiplex PCR, and TCRdb kept only the in-frame ones, dropping some. The table records roughly 80,000 clones, 70% to 90% of them present only once. Sequenced material: T cells isolated from PBMCs. These receptors all come from a human donor in good health.

V is TRBV4-3 and J is TRBJ2-3; 13 bases match TRBD2. This CDR3 has 21 residues. Germline CDR1 is LGHNA and CDR2 is YSLEER. Unmatched junction bases numbered 17, after V lost 4 bases and J lost 1 base. As DNA, the CDR3 is TGCGCCAGCAGCCTACACCTTACTAGCGGGAGGGCCGGGGGGGGCACAGATACGCAGTATTTT. It translates to CASSLHLTSGRAGGGTDTQYF.

This chain uses TRBV19 with TRBJ1-4; tentatively, D is TRBD1 (6 bases). Trimming took 1 base from V and 4 from J, leaving 16 bases between them. The CDR3 sequence is 17 residues long. CDR1 and CDR2 (germline): LNHDA, SQIVND (reference sequence). In DNA form, the CDR3 reads TGTGCCAGTAGTATAGTGGAACCGACAGGAATTAATGAAAAACTGTTTTTT. Protein: CASSIVEPTGINEKLFF.

The J gene is TRBJ2-7, the V gene TRBV11-2, with 9 bases fitting TRBD1. This CDR3 comprises 15 residues. In germline, CDR1 is SGHAT, CDR2 FQNNGV. With 1 base clipped from V and 2 bases from J, the junction kept 3 bases outside the gene matches. CDR3: CASSLAGQGTYEQYF. Written as DNA, the CDR3 is TGTGCCAGCAGCTTAGCGGGACAGGGCACCTACGAGCAGTACTTC.

This chain joins TRBV7-2 and TRBJ2-1; D gene ambiguous. Trimming shortened V by 5 bases and J by 0 bases, and 14 bases separated the two germline ends. The V gene's germline CDR1 is SGHTA and CDR2 FQGNSA. This CDR3 has 16 residues. The CDR3 DNA sequence: TGTGCCAGCAGCCTAAGACTTGAGAGCTCCTACAATGAGCAGTTCTTC. It is translated as CASSLRLESSYNEQFF. The variable domain in full, completed from reference TRBV7-2 and TRBJ2-1, reads GAGVSQSPSNKVTEKGKDVELRCDPISGHTALYWYRQSLGQGLEFLIYFQGNSAPDKSGLPSDRFSAERTGGSVSTLTIQRTQQEDSAVYLCASSLRLESSYNEQFFGPGTRLTVL.

The genes are TRBV2 and TRBJ1-5; D is perhaps TRBD1 (5 bases). The CDR3 length is 13 residues. V lost 6 bases and J lost 5, with 11 bases in between. From germline, CDR1 is SNHLY and CDR2 FYNNEI. Written as DNA, the CDR3 is TGTGCCAGCAGGGGGGAGGGTGATCAGCCCCAGCATTTT. This translates into CASRGEGDQPQHF. Full variable domain (missing parts from reference TRBV2 and TRBJ1-5): EPEVTQTPSHQVTQMGQEVILRCVPISNHLYFYWYRQILGQKVEFLVSFYNNEISEKSEIFDDQFSVERPDGSNFTLKIRSTKLEDSAMYFCASRGEGDQPQHFGDGTRLSIL.

The chain combines TRBV14 with TRBJ2-7, with 7 bases aligning to TRBD2. The CDR3 extends over 13 amino acids. Unmatched junction bases numbered 4, after V lost 5 bases and J lost 3 bases. The germline gives CDR1 SGHDN, CDR2 FVKESK. The CDR3, as DNA: TGTGCCAGCAGCTTTCTAGCGGACTACGAGCAGTACTTC. Its protein is CASSFLADYEQYF.

V and J are TRBV27 and TRBJ1-5, with D perhaps matching TRBD1 (5 bases). Trimming cost V 5 bases and J 3 bases, with 17 bases left between them. The germline gives CDR1 MNHEY, CDR2 SMNVEV (reference sequence). CDR3 length: 16 residues. CDR3 sequence reads: CASSPRRVGDNQPQHF. CDR3 bases: TGTGCCAGCAGTCCACGGAGGGTGGGGGACAATCAGCCCCAGCATTTT.

V is TRBV10-2 and J is TRBJ2-1, with 11 bases matching TRBD2. Germline V gene sequence: CDR1 WSHSY, CDR2 SAAADI. The CDR3 is 17 residues long. The J segment lost 7 bases and the V segment lost 2 bases, leaving 10 bases of the junction unmatched. CDR3 in DNA: TGCGCCAGCAGTGAGCCGAAGGGTAGCGGGAGGGCGAATGAGCAGTTCTTC. Its translation is CASSEPKGSGRANEQFF.

V is TRBV11-3 and J is TRBJ2-1, with D hard to call. The CDR3 has 12 residues. Trimming removed 7 bases from V and 0 bases from J, with 4 bases in between. Looked up from germline, CDR1 is SGHNT and CDR2 is YENEEA. CDR3 in amino acids: CASTSSYNEQFF. CDR3 nucleotide sequence: TGTGCCAGCACTAGCTCCTACAATGAGCAGTTCTTC. Full variable domain (missing parts from reference TRBV11-3 and TRBJ2-1): EAGVVQSPRYKIIEKKQPVAFWCNPISGHNTLYWYLQNLGQGPELLIRYENEEAVDDSQLPKDRFSAERLKGVDSTLKIQPAELGDSAVYLCASTSSYNEQFFGPGTRLTVL.

This chain joins TRBV29-1 and TRBJ1-3, with D unresolved. Between the trimmed V and J ends, which lost 3 bases and 0 bases, there was a span of 12 bases. The germline V gene encodes CDR1 SQVTM and CDR2 ANQGSEA. CDR3 length: 15 residues. CDR3 amino acids: CSVDWDEGSGNTIYF. The DNA for the CDR3 is TGCAGCGTTGATTGGGATGAGGGCTCTGGAAACACCATATATTTT. Supplemented by reference TRBV29-1 and TRBJ1-3, the full variable domain reads SAVISQKPSRDICQRGTSLTIQCQVDSQVTMMFWYRQQPGQSLTLIATANQGSEATYESGFVIDKFPISRPNLTFSTLTVSNMSPEDSSIYLCSVDWDEGSGNTIYFGEGSWLTVV.

CDR3 in DNA: TGTGCCAGTAGTATTGGGGCCCTATACAATGAGCAGTTCTTC. Translated, it gives CASSIGALYNEQFF. The J gene is TRBJ2-1, the V gene TRBV19; D might be TRBD1 (5 bases). Trimming took 3 bases from V and 4 from J, leaving 10 bases between them. This CDR3 comprises 14 residues. Germline loops: CDR1 LNHDA, CDR2 SQIVND (reference sequence). The variable domain in full, with the rest retrieved from reference TRBV19 and TRBJ2-1, is DGGITQSPKYLFRKEGQNVTLSCEQNLNHDAMYWYRQDPGQGLRLIYYSQIVNDFQKGDIAEGYSVSREKKESFPLTVTSAQKNPTAFYLCASSIGALYNEQFFGPGTRLTVL.